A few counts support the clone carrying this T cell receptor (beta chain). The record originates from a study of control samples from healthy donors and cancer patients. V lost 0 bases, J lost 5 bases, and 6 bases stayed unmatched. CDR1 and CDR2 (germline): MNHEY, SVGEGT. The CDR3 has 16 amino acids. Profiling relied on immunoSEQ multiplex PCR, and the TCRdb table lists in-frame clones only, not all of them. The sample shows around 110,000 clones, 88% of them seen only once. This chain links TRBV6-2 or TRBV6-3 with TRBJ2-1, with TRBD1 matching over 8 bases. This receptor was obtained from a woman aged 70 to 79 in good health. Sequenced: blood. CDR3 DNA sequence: TGTGCCAGCAGTTACTCTCCGGGACAGGTAGACAATGAGCAGTTCTTC. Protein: CASSYSPGQVDNEQFF.